This is a list of T cell receptor beta chains from one sample in a study of HIV-infected children after antiretroviral therapy interruption. TCRdb ran MiXCR on the 3' RACE reads and lists one entry per CDR3 protein. The table includes about 83,000 distinct CDR3 sequences, roughly 6.4% detected once. Sequencing used CD45RA+ CD4+ T cells from PBMCs, pooled from several time points, obtained from a donor given antiretroviral therapy, either interrupted or continuous. All receptors come from a pool of human donors with HIV. Each CDR3 is given with its conserved first and last residue. A D gene is named only where the DNA matches it firmly. Size tells how often a clone was seen (once, few, many) or the class of an expanded clone, and some rows leave it out.

D: .; V: TRBV7-9; size: few; J: TRBJ1-5; DNA: TGTGCCAGCAGCTTTTCGGGCAGGGGCAATCAGCCCCAGCATTTT; CDR3: CASSFSGRGNQPQHF
D: .; V: TRBV12-3/TRBV12-4; size: .; J: TRBJ1-3; DNA: TGTGCCAGCAGCCAAGGAGGACTTTCTGGAAACACCATATATTTT; CDR3: CASSQGGLSGNTIYF
D: .; V: TRBV11-2; size: .; J: TRBJ1-2; DNA: TGTGCCAGCAGCTTAGATATGTCAGTCCATGGCTACACCTTC; CDR3: CASSLDMSVHGYTF
D: .; V: TRBV7-3; size: few; J: TRBJ2-3; DNA: TGTGCCAGCAGCCCGGGCGGAACAGATACGCAGTATTTT; CDR3: CASSPGGTDTQYF
D: .; V: TRBV20-1; size: many; J: TRBJ2-5; DNA: TGCAGTGCTAGAGTCAGCTTACAAGAGACCCAGTACTTC; CDR3: CSARVSLQETQYF
D: .; V: TRBV12-3/TRBV12-4; size: many; J: TRBJ2-7; DNA: TGTGCCAGCAGTTTTGCCCCCTCCGAGCAGTACTTC; CDR3: CASSFAPSEQYF
D: .; V: TRBV29-1; size: many; J: TRBJ2-7; DNA: TGCAGCGTTGAAGAGGTGGGGGAGCAGTACTTC; CDR3: CSVEEVGEQYF
D: .; V: TRBV19; size: few; J: TRBJ2-2; DNA: TGTGCCAGTCTCCGATACGGGAAAGACACCGGGGAGCTGTTTTTT; CDR3: CASLRYGKDTGELFF
D: .; V: TRBV4-1; size: many; J: TRBJ2-7; DNA: TGCGCCAGCAGCCAAGAGACACGGTCCCGACACGAGCAGTACTTC; CDR3: CASSQETRSRHEQYF
D: .; V: TRBV10-1; size: many; J: TRBJ2-7; DNA: TGCGCCAGCAGTGAGTCCGGCGTCCTCTACGAGCAGTACTTC; CDR3: CASSESGVLYEQYF
D: .; V: TRBV18; size: many; J: TRBJ2-7; DNA: TGTGCCAGCTCACCTGAGAATCGACCCGAGCAGTACTTC; CDR3: CASSPENRPEQYF
D: .; V: TRBV28; size: many; J: TRBJ2-7; DNA: TGTGCCAGCAGAGAAAGCTACGAGCAGTACTTC; CDR3: CASRESYEQYF
D: .; V: TRBV29-1; size: many; J: TRBJ1-1; DNA: TGCAGCGTTGAAAGGCGGGGGATGAACACTGAAGCTTTCTTT; CDR3: CSVERRGMNTEAFF
D: .; V: TRBV13; size: many; J: TRBJ2-1; DNA: TGTGCCAGCAGCTTAGTAGCAAATGAGCAGTTCTTC; CDR3: CASSLVANEQFF
D: .; V: TRBV12-3/TRBV12-4; size: many; J: TRBJ2-3; DNA: TGTGCCAGCAGTTTATCGGATCGCGGGACAGATACGCAGTATTTT; CDR3: CASSLSDRGTDTQYF
D: TRBD1; V: TRBV19; size: many; J: TRBJ1-3; DNA: TGTGCCAGTAGTAACCCCGGGACAGGGACCGGAAACACCATATATTTT; CDR3: CASSNPGTGTGNTIYF
D: .; V: TRBV19; size: many; J: TRBJ2-1; DNA: TGTGCCAGTACCACGGTGACCCTTCAATACAATGAGCAGTTCTTC; CDR3: CASTTVTLQYNEQFF
D: .; V: TRBV7-3; size: .; J: TRBJ1-1; DNA: TGTGCCAGCAGCTTAATTCAAGGAGCTGAAGCTTTCTTT; CDR3: CASSLIQGAEAFF
D: TRBD2; V: TRBV7-2; size: many; J: TRBJ2-3; DNA: TGTGCCAGCAGCTTCGGGACTAGCGGGAGTCATAGCACAGATACGCAGTATTTT; CDR3: CASSFGTSGSHSTDTQYF
D: .; V: TRBV25-1; size: many; J: TRBJ2-2; DNA: TGTGCCAGCGAAAAGGGGCAGGGAGAAGTTATCGGGGAGCTGTTTTTT; CDR3: CASEKGQGEVIGELFF
D: .; V: TRBV12-3/TRBV12-4; size: many; J: TRBJ2-7; DNA: TGTGCCAGCAGCAAGGGTTTCGCCTACGAGCAGTACTTC; CDR3: CASSKGFAYEQYF
D: .; V: TRBV23-1; size: .; J: TRBJ2-7; DNA: TGCGCCAGCAGTCAATCGAAGGCCTGCTACGAGCAGTACTTC; CDR3: CASSQSKACYEQYF
D: .; V: TRBV6-6; size: many; J: TRBJ2-2; DNA: TGTGCCAGCAGCGGAAGTCCTACCGGGGAGCTGTTTTTT; CDR3: CASSGSPTGELFF
D: .; V: TRBV10-2; size: many; J: TRBJ1-4; DNA: TGCGCCAGCAGGAGGACGGTGTATAATGAAAAACTGTTTTTT; CDR3: CASRRTVYNEKLFF
D: .; V: TRBV24-1; size: many; J: TRBJ2-5; DNA: TGTGCCACCGCGGTGGGAGAGACCCAGTACTTC; CDR3: CATAVGETQYF
D: TRBD1; V: TRBV20-1; size: many; J: TRBJ2-7; DNA: TGCAGTGCTAGTGGGCAGGGGGCTAAGCAGTACTTC; CDR3: CSASGQGAKQYF
D: TRBD1; V: TRBV10-3; size: many; J: TRBJ1-2; DNA: TGTGCCATCAGTGGTGTAGGAGGGGGCGGCTATGGCTACACCTTC; CDR3: CAISGVGGGGYGYTF
D: TRBD1; V: TRBV6-1; size: many; J: TRBJ1-2; DNA: TGTGCCAGCGGAGTACAGGGGGTTGGCTACACCTTC; CDR3: CASGVQGVGYTF
D: TRBD1; V: TRBV6-4; size: many; J: TRBJ1-2; DNA: TGTGCCAGTGCACCCGAAGGGGGCAACTATGGCTACACCTTC; CDR3: CASAPEGGNYGYTF
D: .; V: TRBV5-1; size: many; J: TRBJ2-2; DNA: TGCGCCAGCAGCTTGGACCATGCTACCGGGGAGCTGTTTTTT; CDR3: CASSLDHATGELFF
D: TRBD1; V: TRBV27; size: .; J: TRBJ1-1; DNA: TGTGCCAGCAGTTCCCATGATCGGGGACAGGGGCCTTACCTGAACACTGAAGCTTTCTTT; CDR3: CASSSHDRGQGPYLNTEAFF
D: .; V: TRBV27; size: many; J: TRBJ2-4; DNA: TGTGCCAGCAGTTTATTCCTGCAGGGAGGAATTCAGTACTTC; CDR3: CASSLFLQGGIQYF
D: .; V: TRBV27; size: many; J: TRBJ2-4; DNA: TGTGCCAGCAGTCTAGACGCCGCCAAAAACATTCAGTACTTC; CDR3: CASSLDAAKNIQYF
D: .; V: TRBV5-5; size: few; J: TRBJ1-4; DNA: TGTGCCAGCAGCTTGGGCAGGGCCCCTAATGAAAAACTGTTTTTT; CDR3: CASSLGRAPNEKLFF
D: .; V: TRBV4-1; size: many; J: TRBJ1-3; DNA: TGCGCCAGCAGCCCGGGGGGAGGCACTGGAAACACCATATATTTT; CDR3: CASSPGGGTGNTIYF
D: .; V: TRBV29-1; size: many; J: TRBJ2-7; DNA: TGCAGCATTGGCGCCCGAAGTGGAGACGAGCAGTACTTC; CDR3: CSIGARSGDEQYF
D: TRBD1; V: TRBV4-2; size: .; J: TRBJ1-1; DNA: TGTGCCAGCAGCCAAAAGGACAGGGGAATGATAGCTTTCTTT; CDR3: CASSQKDRGMIAFF
D: .; V: TRBV27; size: many; J: TRBJ2-3; DNA: TGTGCCAGCAGTTTATCATGGGGGGCAGGGGGAGGTACGCAGTATTTT; CDR3: CASSLSWGAGGGTQYF
D: .; V: TRBV6-5; size: few; J: TRBJ1-1; DNA: TGTGCCAGCAGTTACAGGGGAGGGGACACTGAAGCTTTCTTT; CDR3: CASSYRGGDTEAFF
D: .; V: TRBV4-1; size: .; J: TRBJ1-2; DNA: TGCGCCAGCAGCCCGCCCGGGCTATATGGCTACACCTTC; CDR3: CASSPPGLYGYTF
D: TRBD1; V: TRBV20-1; size: few; J: TRBJ2-7; DNA: TGCAGTGCTATCTGGACAGGGACCTACGAGCAGTACTTC; CDR3: CSAIWTGTYEQYF
D: .; V: TRBV6-5; size: many; J: TRBJ2-1; DNA: TGTGCCAGCAGTTATAGGGACATAGCCTACAATGAGCAGTTCTTC; CDR3: CASSYRDIAYNEQFF
D: .; V: TRBV5-4; size: many; J: TRBJ1-3; DNA: TGTGCCAGCAGCTTGGCAGGGGTTGCTGGAAACACCATATATTTT; CDR3: CASSLAGVAGNTIYF
D: .; V: TRBV29-1; size: many; J: TRBJ2-3; DNA: TGCAGCGGCCAAGGTACTGCGGGACAGATCACAGATACGCAGTATTTT; CDR3: CSGQGTAGQITDTQYF
D: .; V: TRBV20-1; size: .; J: TRBJ1-5; DNA: TGCAGTGCCAGCCCTTCCGGGACTTTAAGCAATCAGCCCCAGCATTTT; CDR3: CSASPSGTLSNQPQHF
D: TRBD1; V: TRBV5-1; size: many; J: TRBJ2-7; DNA: TGCGTCAGCAGCTTGTTGGGACAGGGGGCCGGGGAGCAGTACTTC; CDR3: CVSSLLGQGAGEQYF
D: TRBD1; V: TRBV3-1; size: many; J: TRBJ1-1; DNA: TGTGCCAGCAGCCAAGACCGGACAGGGGTGGCTTTCTTT; CDR3: CASSQDRTGVAFF